The 26 T cell receptor beta chains below were found in one sample sequenced in a study of beta chain features in type 1 diabetes. Investigators reverse transcribed all isolated RNA, so they sequenced expressed TCRB transcripts. Generated by immunoSEQ multiplex PCR, the TCRdb table keeps only in-frame clones and is missing some. The repertoire holds about 340,000 clones, with 7.5% to 9% as singletons. The sample was central memory CD4+ T cells from blood. The receptors here all came from a woman between 18 and 30 years old in good health.

The gene calls are TRBV29-1 and TRBJ2-5, with 9 nucleotides matching TRBD1. Trimming removed 7 bases from V and 5 bases from J; junction bases left unmatched: 8. Germline CDR1 reads SQVTM; CDR2 reads ANQGSEA. CDR3 length: 13 amino acids. Here the CDR3 reads CSAGTGIMETQYF. The CDR3 nucleotides are TGCAGCGCTGGGACAGGGATTATGGAGACCCAGTACTTC.

V usage is TRBV2 and J usage is TRBJ1-1; D unclear. CDR3 length equals 14 residues. Germline CDR1 is SNHLY and CDR2 is FYNNEI. Deletions cut 6 bases from V and 1 base from J, with 12 bases between. As DNA, the CDR3 is TGTGCCAGCAGGCAAGAGGGTTCGAACACTGAAGCTTTCTTT. Protein sequence: CASRQEGSNTEAFF.

This clone was seen ten or more times. This sequence joins TRBV7-2 and TRBJ2-1; no reliable D call. V lost 5 bases and J lost 8, with 19 bases in between. The CDR3 consists of 15 residues. Germline CDR1 is SGHTA and CDR2 is FQGNSA. This chain's CDR3 is CASSLSRAPTDEQFF. CDR3 nucleotide sequence: TGTGCCAGCAGCCTCTCCCGGGCCCCGACGGATGAGCAGTTCTTC.

This clone was observed at least ten times. The chain links TRBV4-3 to TRBJ1-1; 8 bases align to TRBD1. This CDR3 has 16 residues. Germline trimming cut 0 bases from V and 1 base from J; bases unmatched to any gene: 4. In germline, CDR1 is LGHNA, CDR2 YSLEER. The CDR3 spells CASSQDPQGANTEAFF. CDR3 DNA: TGCGCCAGCAGCCAAGATCCGCAGGGGGCGAACACTGAAGCTTTCTTT.

The chain couples TRBV19 to TRBJ2-2; D is undetermined. The CDR3 is 13 amino acids. The germline gives CDR1 LNHDA, CDR2 SQIVND (reference sequence). Trimming removed 6 bases at V and 8 bases at J, with 13 bases between. This chain's CDR3 is CASSSLGLGELFF. As DNA, the CDR3 is TGTGCCAGTAGCAGCCTGGGTTTGGGGGAGCTGTTTTTT. Together with reference TRBV19 and TRBJ2-2, the CDR3 gives the full variable domain: DGGITQSPKYLFRKEGQNVTLSCEQNLNHDAMYWYRQDPGQGLRLIYYSQIVNDFQKGDIAEGYSVSREKKESFPLTVTSAQKNPTAFYLCASSSLGLGELFFGEGSRLTVL.

This clone has more than one count but fewer than ten. The rearrangement uses TRBV11-3 and TRBJ2-1; TRBD1 matches 8 bases. The V and J ends lost 3 bases and 7 bases, in that order; junction bases with no gene match: 5. The CDR3 is 14 residues long. From germline, CDR1 is SGHNT and CDR2 YENEEA. The CDR3 loop is CASSFPGQGNEQFF. Written as DNA, the CDR3 is TGTGCCAGCAGCTTCCCCGGACAGGGAAATGAGCAGTTCTTC.

This clone came up a few times. The rearrangement uses TRBV2 and TRBJ2-5; no firm D call. This CDR3 has 14 residues. CDR1 is SNHLY, CDR2 FYNNEI, per germline. Trimming took 2 bases from V and 0 from J, leaving 7 bases between them. The CDR3 region has the DNA TGTGCCAGCAGTGAACACCAGTACCAAGAGACCCAGTACTTC. This translates into CASSEHQYQETQYF.

V is TRBV28 and J is TRBJ2-7, with D hard to call. The germline gives CDR1 MDHEN, CDR2 SYDVKM. V lost 8 bases, J lost 3 bases, and 11 bases lay in between. The CDR3 has 12 residues. The CDR3: CASWGPDYEQYF. The CDR3 region has the DNA TGTGCCAGCTGGGGTCCTGACTACGAGCAGTACTTC.

This clone has just a few counts. This chain connects TRBV7-9 to TRBJ1-4; D might be TRBD1 (6 bases). Germline V gene sequence: CDR1 SEHNR, CDR2 FQNEAQ (reference sequence). The CDR3 runs 19 residues. V was trimmed by 5 bases and J by 4 bases, leaving 26 bases between them. CDR3 in DNA: TGTGCCAGCAGCCCCAGGGCCGTGGGGACAAGAGGGCTTAATGAAAAACTGTTTTTT. Translating gives CASSPRAVGTRGLNEKLFF.

This chain uses TRBV10-3 with TRBJ2-3; 12 bases match TRBD2. CDR1 is ENHRY and CDR2 is SYGVKD in the germline V gene. The junction had 5 bases not matched to a gene; V was cut back by 6 bases and J by 4 bases. The CDR3 is 15 amino acids. The CDR3 region has the DNA TGTGCCATCAGGGACCCTAGCGGGAGGGCAGATACGCAGTATTTT. Translated: CAIRDPSGRADTQYF.

A remark on this clone: A much larger clone differs by one base, so this may be a read error. Other DNA sequences in this specimen translate into the identical CDR3. The CDR3 loop is CASSLQGNTEAFF. The CDR3 nucleotides are TGTGCCAGCAGCTTACAGGGGAACACTGAAGCTTTCTTT. The chain couples TRBV7-8 to TRBJ1-1; possibly TRBD1 for D (5 bases). The V end was cut by 2 bases, the J end by 1 base, with 5 bases between. Germline V gene data show CDR1 as SGHVS and CDR2 as FQNEAQ. The CDR3 contains 13 residues.

This clone was observed many times. Other nucleotide sequences from this sample produce the same CDR3. The gene calls are TRBV10-3 and TRBJ2-5, with unresolved D. The CDR3 extends over 10 amino acids. The V gene's germline CDR1 is ENHRY and CDR2 SYGVKD. V lost 8 bases and J 4 bases, leaving 5 bases between the germline ends. The CDR3 DNA follows: TGTGCCATCGGTTTAGAGACCCAGTACTTC. This codes for CAIGLETQYF.

This clone was counted a few times. This rearrangement joins TRBV18 to TRBJ2-7; 9 positions agree with TRBD1. Trimming took 2 bases from V and 4 from J; bases not matched to a gene: 9. The CDR3 contains 16 residues. CDR1 is KGHSH and CDR2 is LQKENI in the germline V gene. The CDR3 sequence: CASSPGTGGFVYEQYF. The DNA for the CDR3 is TGTGCCAGCTCACCAGGAACAGGGGGCTTTGTTTACGAGCAGTACTTC.

This clone appeared a few times. V is TRBV2 and J is TRBJ2-7, with TRBD1 as a possible D gene (5 bases). Germline V gives CDR1 SNHLY, CDR2 FYNNEI. The CDR3 runs 13 residues. Trimming left V 5 bases short and J 4 bases short, with 12 bases between. CDR3 amino acids: CASSQGKSYEQYF. The CDR3, as DNA: TGTGCCAGCAGTCAGGGCAAATCTTACGAGCAGTACTTC.

This clone was counted between two and nine times. V gene TRBV7-9 combines with J gene TRBJ2-1, with 13 bases fitting TRBD2. The germline V gene encodes CDR1 SEHNR and CDR2 FQNEAQ (reference sequence). The CDR3 sequence is 17 residues long. The V gene end was trimmed by 4 bases and the J gene end by 7 bases; junction bases not matched to a gene: 10. The chain's CDR3 is CASSSPSGTSGNNEQFF. The CDR3 coding sequence is TGTGCCAGCAGCTCCCCATCGGGGACTAGCGGGAATAATGAGCAGTTCTTC. Full variable domain (rest looked up from reference TRBV7-9 and TRBJ2-1): DTGVSQNPRHKITKRGQNVTFRCDPISEHNRLYWYRQTLGQGPEFLTYFQNEAQLEKSRLLSDRFSAERPKGSFSTLEIQRTEQGDSAMYLCASSSPSGTSGNNEQFFGPGTRLTVL.

The chain has TRBV6-6 and TRBJ2-7, with unresolved D. The CDR3 has 14 amino acids. The V gene's germline CDR1 is MNHNY and CDR2 SVGAGI (reference sequence). V was shortened by 2 bases and J by 2 bases, with 10 bases between the two germline ends. The CDR3 spells CASSYKGSAYEQYF. For the CDR3, the DNA is TGTGCCAGCAGTTACAAGGGCTCGGCCTACGAGCAGTACTTC.

V and J are TRBV23-1 and TRBJ2-3, with a weak D call TRBD1 (6 bases). TRBV23-1 is placed among ORFs of uncertain function. The CDR3 has 14 amino acids. The V gene lost 7 bases and the J gene lost 4 bases, with 15 bases spanning the gap. The CDR3 DNA is TGCGCCAGCACGGACAGTCACTTTCCAGATACGCAGTATTTT. Its translation is CASTDSHFPDTQYF.

In this sample, this clone turned up a few times. V usage is TRBV6-1 and J usage is TRBJ1-2; D is ambiguous. The CDR3 runs 10 residues. Germline V gene data show CDR1 as MNHNS and CDR2 as SASEGT. V lost 3 bases, J lost 4 bases, and 0 bases lay in between. The CDR3 DNA is TGTGCCAGCAGTGACTATGGCTACACCTTC. Protein: CASSDYGYTF.

At least ten counts were recorded for this clone. The V call is TRBV10-3, the J call TRBJ2-3; D not certain. CDR3 size: 17 residues. The germline V gene has CDR1 ENHRY and CDR2 SYGVKD. The ends were cut back, 2 bases at V and 2 bases at J, with 17 bases in the middle. CDR3 in DNA: TGTGCCATCAGTGAGGCGTCCGGTGTGGGTAACACAGATACGCAGTATTTT. Translating gives CAISEASGVGNTDTQYF.

The chain recombines TRBV11-2 with TRBJ2-3; D is unclear. The germline V and J ends were trimmed by 2 bases and 5 bases, with 5 bases remaining between them. Germline CDR1 is SGHAT and CDR2 is FQNNGV. The CDR3 length is 12 residues. CDR3 in amino acids: CASSLWEDTQYF. In DNA, the CDR3 is TGTGCCAGCAGCTTATGGGAAGATACGCAGTATTTT.

The chain is built from TRBV19 and TRBJ1-1; D not certain. The germline V gene has CDR1 LNHDA and CDR2 SQIVND (reference sequence). V dropped 10 bases and J dropped 8 bases, with 26 bases sitting between them. This CDR3 has 15 amino acids. This CDR3 is CATDNHVGGGQEAFF. The CDR3 DNA is TGTGCCACCGATAATCACGTAGGAGGCGGGCAGGAAGCTTTCTTT.

This clone appeared a few times. The chain joins TRBV28 to TRBJ1-2, with D unclear. The germline gives CDR1 MDHEN, CDR2 SYDVKM. CDR3 size: 15 residues. V lost 8 bases and J 4 bases, leaving 20 bases between the germline ends. The CDR3 region is CASSRVSQRLYGYTF. The CDR3 DNA reads TGTGCCAGCTCGAGGGTTTCCCAAAGACTCTATGGCTACACCTTC.

This clone was detected only a few times. The CDR3 is CASSFGRSRGLAEAFF. Here the CDR3 DNA reads TGTGCCAGCAGCTTCGGACGATCGCGAGGGCTGGCTGAAGCTTTCTTT. The gene calls are TRBV7-2 and TRBJ1-1; D is unclear. Trimming removed 3 bases at V and 6 bases at J, with 20 bases between. Germline CDR1 reads SGHTA; CDR2 reads FQGNSA. The CDR3 is made up of 16 amino acids.

In this sample, this clone turned up a few times. This chain joins TRBV6-1 and TRBJ2-5; D uncertain. Germline V lookup: CDR1 MNHNS, CDR2 SASEGT. With 4 bases removed from V and 3 bases from J, the gap between germline ends came to 9 bases. The CDR3 runs 13 residues. The DNA of the CDR3 is TGTGCCAGCAGTGTCTTACAGAAAGAGACCCAGTACTTC. Translated, it gives CASSVLQKETQYF.

J is TRBJ1-4 and V is TRBV4-3; TRBD1 might be the D (5 bases). Trimming shortened V by 3 bases and J by 0 bases, and 14 bases separated the two germline ends. The CDR3 totals 17 residues. CDR1 LGHNA and CDR2 YSLEER come from the germline V gene. The CDR3 region is CASSHFGAVATNEKLFF. The CDR3 region has the DNA TGCGCCAGCAGCCATTTTGGGGCCGTTGCAACTAATGAAAAACTGTTTTTT.

This chain joins TRBV11-2 and TRBJ2-2; no reliable D call. Germline lookup yields CDR1 SGHAT and CDR2 FQNNGV. The CDR3 loop spans 15 amino acids. The V end was cut by 4 bases, the J end by 3 bases, with 12 bases between. CDR3 sequence: CASSSTLLYTGELFF. The CDR3 bases are TGTGCCAGCAGCTCCACATTACTTTACACCGGGGAGCTGTTTTTT.